This T cell receptor (beta chain) was found in a study of PD-1 blockade in classical Hodgkin lymphoma. Study-wide results and caveats: According to reports, newly diagnosed patients had lower baseline TCR diversity than healthy donors, and relapsed/refractory patients had lower baseline TCR diversity still.

Germline lookup yields CDR1 LNHDA and CDR2 SQIVND (reference sequence). V lost 9 bases and J lost 5; bases outside the gene matches: 12. This CDR3 contains 14 residues. Time point described: cycle 4 day 1 (C4D1), after less than seven weeks of nivolumab. Brentuximab vedotin exposure varied, and every patient relapsed after autologous stem cell transplantation. To note about this clone: What it binds is not known.

Profiled with immunoSEQ multiplex PCR; TCRdb holds only in-frame clones, not every one. The sample contains some 34,000 clones, around three quarters of which appear only once. The receptor was isolated from a human donor with classical Hodgkin lymphoma. The sample consisted of peripheral blood mononuclear cells (PBMCs), taken before the fourth cycle of nivolumab. The V call is TRBV19, the J call TRBJ2-7; TRBD1 matches at 8 bases. The CDR3 bases are TGTGCCAGCGCGAAGACAGGGGAGATCGACGAGCAGTACTTC. This gives the protein CASAKTGEIDEQYF.